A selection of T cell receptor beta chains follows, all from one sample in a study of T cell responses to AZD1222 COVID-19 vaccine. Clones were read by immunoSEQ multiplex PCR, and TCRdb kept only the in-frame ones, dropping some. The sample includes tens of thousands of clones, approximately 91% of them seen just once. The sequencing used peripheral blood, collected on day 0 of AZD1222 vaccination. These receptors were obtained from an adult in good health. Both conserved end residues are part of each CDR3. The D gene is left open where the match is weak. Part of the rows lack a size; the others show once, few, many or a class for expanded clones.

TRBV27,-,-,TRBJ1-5,TGTGCCAGCAGTTTAGGGGAACGACAGCCCCAGCATTTT,CASSLGERQPQHF
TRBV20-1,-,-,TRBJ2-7,TGCAGTGCTAGTGGGGGACCTCCCCTCTACGAGCAGTACTTC,CSASGGPPLYEQYF
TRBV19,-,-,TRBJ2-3,TGTGCCAGTAGTTCCTTGGGACAGACGGGGGGCACAGATACGCAGTATTTT,CASSSLGQTGGTDTQYF
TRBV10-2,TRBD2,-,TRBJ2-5,TGCGCCAGCACAGGTTCCAGCGGGGGCTGGGAAGAGACCCAGTACTTC,CASTGSSGGWEETQYF
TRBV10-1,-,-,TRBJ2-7,TGCGCCAGCAGTGAGCCACTCCTGGACAGCTATCCCTACGAGCAGTACTTC,CASSEPLLDSYPYEQYF
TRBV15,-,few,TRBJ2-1,TGTGCCACCAGCAGAGATCTACTTCGGGGGAGCTCCTACAATGAGCAGTTCTTC,CATSRDLLRGSSYNEQFF
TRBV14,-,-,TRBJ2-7,TGTGCCAGCAGCCAAGTCTCGGGGAGCTCCTACGAGCAGTACTTC,CASSQVSGSSYEQYF
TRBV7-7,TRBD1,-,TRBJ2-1,TGTGCCAGCAGCGTCGGGACAGGGAACAATGAGCAGTTCTTC,CASSVGTGNNEQFF
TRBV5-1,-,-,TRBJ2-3,TGCGCCAGCAGCCTCTCAGGGATCAGCACAGATACGCAGTATTTT,CASSLSGISTDTQYF
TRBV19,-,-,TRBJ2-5,TGTGCCAGTAGTATAGATCTAGGGCAGACCGGGGAGACCCAGTACTTC,CASSIDLGQTGETQYF
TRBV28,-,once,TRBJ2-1,TGTGCCAGCAGTGTGGGGGCGGGAGCGTACAATGAGCAGTTCTTC,CASSVGAGAYNEQFF
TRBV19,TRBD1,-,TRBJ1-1,TGTGCCAGTAGACCTGGACAGGGGGCGCAAACTGAAGCTTTCTTT,CASRPGQGAQTEAFF
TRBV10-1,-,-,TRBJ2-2,TGCGCCAGCAGTGAAATGGGGGAAAACACCGGGGAGCTGTTTTTT,CASSEMGENTGELFF
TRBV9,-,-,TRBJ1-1,TGTGCCAGCAGCAGGGGAGGGAACACTGAAGCTTTCTTT,CASSRGGNTEAFF
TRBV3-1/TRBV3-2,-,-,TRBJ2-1,TGTGCCAGTCTCGCGGGCAGGGCTTACAATGAGCAGTTCTTC,CASLAGRAYNEQFF
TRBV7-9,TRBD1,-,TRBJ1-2,TGTGCCAGCAGCGCCAGGGGGCAGGAAGGCTACACCTTC,CASSARGQEGYTF
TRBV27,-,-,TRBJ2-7,TGTGCCAGCAGTCGAAAAGCGGGACAGACTTACGAGCAGTACTTC,CASSRKAGQTYEQYF
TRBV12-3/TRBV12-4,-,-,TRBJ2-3,TGTGCCAGCAGTTGGGGGGGCGCAGATACGCAGTATTTT,CASSWGGADTQYF
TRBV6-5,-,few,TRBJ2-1,TGTGCCAGCAGTAGGGGGGAGCCTTACAATGAGCAGTTCTTC,CASSRGEPYNEQFF
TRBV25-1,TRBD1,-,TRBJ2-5,TGTGCCAGCAGTCGCGCAGGGGGCCGGGAGACCCAGTACTTC,CASSRAGGRETQYF
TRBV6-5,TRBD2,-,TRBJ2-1,TGTGCCAGCAGTTACTCGTCTAGCGGGTACAATGAGCAGTTCTTC,CASSYSSSGYNEQFF
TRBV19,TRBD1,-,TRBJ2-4,TGTGCCAGTAGTAACGAGGGGGCACAAGGGAACATTCAGTACTTC,CASSNEGAQGNIQYF
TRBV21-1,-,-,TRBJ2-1,TGTGCCAGCAGACCGGGACAGGGTTCCTACAATGAGCAGTTCTTC,CASRPGQGSYNEQFF
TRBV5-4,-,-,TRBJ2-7,TGTGCCAGCAGCCGATGGGACAACCCCTACGAGCAGTACTTC,CASSRWDNPYEQYF
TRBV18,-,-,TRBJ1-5,TGTGCCAGCTCACCCACAGGGATCAATCAGCCCCAGCATTTT,CASSPTGINQPQHF
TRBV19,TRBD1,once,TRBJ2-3,TGTGCCACCACTCAGGGGGCGTCTGGGCGAAATACGCAGTATTTT,CATTQGASGRNTQYF
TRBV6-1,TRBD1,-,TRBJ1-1,TGTGCCAGCAGTGCCAATTCCGGGACAGGGGGCGCGAACACTGAAGCTTTCTTT,CASSANSGTGGANTEAFF
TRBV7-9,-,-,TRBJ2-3,TGTGCCAGCAGTTACAACAGGGGGGGATTGGATACGCAGTATTTT,CASSYNRGGLDTQYF
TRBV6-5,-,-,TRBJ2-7,TGTGCCAGCAGTTCCTCACAGGGTTACGAGCAGTACTTC,CASSSSQGYEQYF
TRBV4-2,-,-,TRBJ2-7,TGTGCCAGCAGCCTGGTGGACAAGGGGTCCCACGAGCAGTACTTC,CASSLVDKGSHEQYF
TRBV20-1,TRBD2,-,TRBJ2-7,TGCAGTGCTAGTCCCTCGGATCTAGCGGGAGTTCACTACGAGCAGTACTTC,CSASPSDLAGVHYEQYF